The 18 T cell receptor beta chains in this list originate from one sample, sequenced in a study of CD8+ T cells in alopecia areata. RNA was isolated and reverse transcribed to cDNA, the sequencing template. Measured with immunoSEQ multiplex PCR; TCRdb has only the in-frame clones, and not every one. Counted here are hundreds of thousands of clones, 65% to 70% occurring once; the ten biggest clones make up 1% to 1.5%. The specimen was CD4+ T cells sorted from blood, collected at week 0. The receptors were sampled from a human donor with alopecia areata.

The chain is built from TRBV4-1 and TRBJ2-5; 11 bases match TRBD2. Germline V CDR1 and CDR2: MGHRA, YSYEKL. V lost 4 bases and J lost 10; bases outside the gene matches: 14. CDR3 size: 16 residues. The CDR3: CASSPMTSGDGMIQYF. CDR3 nucleotides: TGCGCCAGCAGCCCCATGACTAGCGGGGATGGGATGATCCAGTACTTC.

V is TRBV30 and J is TRBJ1-4; D call uncertain. Germline V CDR1 and CDR2: GTSNPN, SVGIG (reference sequence). This CDR3 has 14 residues. The V end lost 3 bases, the J end lost 1 base, and 9 bases lay between the germline ends. CDR3 DNA sequence: TGTGCCTGGAGGGGTTGGCGAACTAATGAAAAACTGTTTTTT. Protein product: CAWRGWRTNEKLFF.

This clone has just one count. V usage is TRBV9 and J usage is TRBJ2-3, with TRBD2 as a possible D gene (5 bases). V lost 4 bases to trimming and J lost 5 bases, with 11 bases between them. The CDR3 has 13 residues. Germline CDR1 reads SGDLS; CDR2 reads YYNGEE. This CDR3 reads CASSYREQDTQYF. The DNA of the CDR3 is TGTGCCAGCAGCTATAGGGAGCAAGATACGCAGTATTTT.

V gene TRBV30 combines with J gene TRBJ2-5; no definite D call. V shed 3 bases and J shed 5 bases, with 16 bases lying between them. CDR1 and CDR2 from the germline V gene are GTSNPN and SVGIG (reference sequence). The CDR3 sequence is 14 residues long. CDR3 DNA sequence: TGTGCCTGGAGCCCGCGAAGGGTGAGCGAGACCCAGTACTTC. It yields the protein CAWSPRRVSETQYF.

V usage is TRBV10-2 and J usage is TRBJ2-5; TRBD1 aligns across 10 bases. CDR3 length equals 13 residues. The V gene end was trimmed by 8 bases and the J gene end by 5 bases; junction bases not matched to a gene: 5. Germline values: CDR1 WSHSY, CDR2 SAAADI. This chain's CDR3 is CASGRGQGETQYF. The CDR3 DNA sequence: TGCGCCAGCGGTCGGGGACAGGGGGAGACCCAGTACTTC.

The rearrangement uses TRBV2 and TRBJ2-3; 9 bases match TRBD1. Trimming at V came to 7 bases and at J to 6 bases, leaving 5 bases not matched to a gene. CDR1 and CDR2 from the germline V gene are SNHLY and FYNNEI. This CDR3 has 13 residues. CDR3 sequence: CASIGQGYDTQYF. The DNA for the CDR3 is TGTGCCAGCATCGGACAGGGGTATGATACGCAGTATTTT.

The V gene is TRBV5-1, the J gene TRBJ2-1; tentative D call: TRBD1 (6 bases). Germline CDR1 is SGHRS and CDR2 is YFSETQ. V was cut by 0 bases and J by 2 bases, with 12 bases left in between. The CDR3 loop spans 16 amino acids. This CDR3 is CASSLDLAGAYNEQFF. Here the CDR3 DNA reads TGCGCCAGCAGCTTGGACCTAGCAGGGGCCTACAATGAGCAGTTCTTC.

J is TRBJ2-3 and V is TRBV9; D is unclear. Germline V gene lookup returns CDR1 SGDLS and CDR2 YYNGEE. This CDR3 region has 14 residues. V was pared by 4 bases and J by 2 bases, with 11 bases between. In DNA form, the CDR3 reads TGTGCCAGCAGCCTCCATGCGCCCACAGATACGCAGTATTTT. Its translation is CASSLHAPTDTQYF.

This clone was counted only a few times. The V call is TRBV2, the J call TRBJ1-1; no firm D call. V lost 2 bases to trimming and J lost 10 bases, with 14 bases between them. Germline V gives CDR1 SNHLY, CDR2 FYNNEI. The CDR3 is 13 residues long. CDR3 amino acids: CASSEIVLGRAFF. DNA of the CDR3: TGTGCCAGCAGTGAAATCGTACTGGGTCGAGCTTTCTTT.

The chain is built from TRBV29-1 and TRBJ2-7; TRBD2 agrees at 9 bases. The J segment lost 7 bases and the V segment lost 6 bases, leaving 19 bases of the junction unmatched. Germline V gene sequence: CDR1 SQVTM, CDR2 ANQGSEA. The CDR3 length is 16 residues. The CDR3 nucleotides are TGCAGCGTCGGCAGGGACAGCGGGGGGCCCATGAGGGAGCAGTACTTC. It translates to CSVGRDSGGPMREQYF.

The chain employs TRBV6-5 and TRBJ2-5; D is unclear. Germline V gives CDR1 MNHEY, CDR2 SVGAGI. The CDR3 has 12 amino acids. V was pared by 5 bases and J by 5 bases, with 9 bases between. The CDR3 DNA reads TGTGCCAGCAGTACCCATAGGGAGACCCAGTACTTC. Encoded protein: CASSTHRETQYF.

This chain uses TRBV29-1 with TRBJ1-1, with TRBD1 matching 10 bases. Per germline, CDR1 SQVTM and CDR2 ANQGSEA. The CDR3 loop spans 15 amino acids. After removal of 6 bases from V and 1 base from J, the junction contained 8 bases not matched to a gene. CDR3 in amino acids: CSVRKTGGANTEAFF. CDR3 bases: TGCAGCGTCCGAAAGACAGGGGGCGCGAACACTGAAGCTTTCTTT.

This clone was observed a handful of times. The V and J genes are TRBV29-1 and TRBJ1-2; perhaps TRBD1 as D (6 bases). CDR3 length equals 13 residues. Germline assignment: CDR1 SQVTM and CDR2 ANQGSEA. Deletions cut 5 bases from V and 4 bases from J, with 14 bases between. The CDR3 DNA reads TGCAGCGTTTCCCAGGGGCGAAGCTATGGCTACACCTTC. It specifies CSVSQGRSYGYTF.

The V and J genes are TRBV30 and TRBJ2-1; the D gene is possibly TRBD2 (6 bases). The V and J ends lost 1 base and 9 bases respectively, with 16 bases between them. The CDR3 contains 14 residues. Per germline, CDR1 GTSNPN and CDR2 SVGIG (reference sequence). DNA of the CDR3: TGTGCCTGGAGTGGTCTACTAGGGGAGGCTGAGCAGTTCTTC. Translated, it gives CAWSGLLGEAEQFF.

The chain uses TRBV23-1 and TRBJ1-2; no reliable D call. TRBV23-1 is identified as an open reading frame with a role that is uncertain. The V end lost 4 bases, the J end lost 8 bases, and 14 bases lay between the germline ends. The CDR3 has 13 amino acids. The CDR3 nucleotides are TGCGCCAGCAGTCGAAGGCGTAGACGGGGCTACACCTTC. This translates into CASSRRRRRGYTF.

The V gene is TRBV30, the J gene TRBJ1-2; TRBD1 might be the D (5 bases). Trimming removed 1 base from V and 6 bases from J, with 18 bases in between. Germline CDR1 GTSNPN, CDR2 SVGIG (reference sequence). CDR3 size: 15 residues. CDR3 bases: TGTGCCTGGAGTGCCGAGACGGGGGTTTTGGATGGCTACACCTTC. Residues: CAWSAETGVLDGYTF. Full variable domain (rest looked up from reference TRBV30 and TRBJ1-2): SQTIHQWPATLVQPVGSPLSLECTVEGTSNPNLYWYRQAAGRGLQLLFYSVGIGQISSEVPQNLSASRPQDRQFILSSKKLLLSDSGFYLCAWSAETGVLDGYTFGSGTRLTVV.

The V call is TRBV29-1, the J call TRBJ2-7; D unresolved. Looked up from germline, CDR1 is SQVTM and CDR2 is ANQGSEA. The CDR3 contains 15 residues. Trimming took 0 bases from V and 7 from J, leaving 19 bases between them. CDR3 residues: CSVEEWGLEPREQYF. CDR3 nucleotides: TGCAGCGTTGAAGAGTGGGGATTGGAGCCGCGGGAGCAGTACTTC.

This clone was detected only a few times. The rearrangement links TRBV11-1 to TRBJ2-3; 9 bases agree with TRBD1. The germline gives CDR1 SGHAT, CDR2 FQDESV (reference sequence). V shed 6 bases, J shed 5 bases, and the junction held 9 bases outside the gene matches. CDR3 length: 15 amino acids. Written as DNA, the CDR3 is TGTGCCAGCAGGACAGCGGGACAGGGCCGAGATACGCAGTATTTT. Protein: CASRTAGQGRDTQYF.